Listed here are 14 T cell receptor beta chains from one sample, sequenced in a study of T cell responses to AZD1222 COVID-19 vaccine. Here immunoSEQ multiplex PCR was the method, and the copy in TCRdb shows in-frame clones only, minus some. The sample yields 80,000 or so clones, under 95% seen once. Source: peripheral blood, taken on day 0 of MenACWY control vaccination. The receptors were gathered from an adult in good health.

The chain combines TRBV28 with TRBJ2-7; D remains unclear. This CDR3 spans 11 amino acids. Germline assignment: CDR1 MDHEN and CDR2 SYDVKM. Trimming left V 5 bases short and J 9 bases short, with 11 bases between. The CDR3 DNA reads TGTGCCAGCAGTGATGTCAAGTGGCAGTACTTC. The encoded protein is CASSDVKWQYF.

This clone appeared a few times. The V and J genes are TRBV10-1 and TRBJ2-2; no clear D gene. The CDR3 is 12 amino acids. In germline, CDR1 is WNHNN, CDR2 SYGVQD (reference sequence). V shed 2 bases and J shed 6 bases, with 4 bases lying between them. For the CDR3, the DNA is TGCGCCAGCAGTGAGCAAGCCGGGGAGCTGTTTTTT. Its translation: CASSEQAGELFF.

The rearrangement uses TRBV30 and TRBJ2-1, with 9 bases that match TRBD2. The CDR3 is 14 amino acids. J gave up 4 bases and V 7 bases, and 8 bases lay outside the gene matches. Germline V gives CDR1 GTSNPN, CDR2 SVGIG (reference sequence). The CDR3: CASPLAGIYNEQFF. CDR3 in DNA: TGTGCCTCCCCGCTAGCGGGGATATACAATGAGCAGTTCTTC.

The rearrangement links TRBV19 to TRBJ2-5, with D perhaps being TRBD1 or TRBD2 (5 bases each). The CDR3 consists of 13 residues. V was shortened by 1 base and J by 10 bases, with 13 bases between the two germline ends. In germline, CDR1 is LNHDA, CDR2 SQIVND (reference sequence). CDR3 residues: CASSIGALGDQYF. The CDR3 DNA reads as TGTGCCAGTAGTATAGGAGCTCTGGGGGACCAGTACTTC.

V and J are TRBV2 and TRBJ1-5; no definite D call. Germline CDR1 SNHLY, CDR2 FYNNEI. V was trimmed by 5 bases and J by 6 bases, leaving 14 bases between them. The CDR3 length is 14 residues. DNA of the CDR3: TGTGCCAGCAGTTCACAGTCGGTTGTTCAGCCCCAGCATTTT. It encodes CASSSQSVVQPQHF. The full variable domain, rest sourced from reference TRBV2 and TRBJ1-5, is EPEVTQTPSHQVTQMGQEVILRCVPISNHLYFYWYRQILGQKVEFLVSFYNNEISEKSEIFDDQFSVERPDGSNFTLKIRSTKLEDSAMYFCASSSQSVVQPQHFGDGTRLSIL.

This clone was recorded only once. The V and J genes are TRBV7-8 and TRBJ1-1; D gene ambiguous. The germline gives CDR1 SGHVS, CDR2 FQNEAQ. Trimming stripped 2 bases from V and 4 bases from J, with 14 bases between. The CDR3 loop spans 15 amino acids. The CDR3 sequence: CASSLSPGVGTEAFF. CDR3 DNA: TGTGCCAGCAGCTTAAGCCCGGGAGTTGGCACTGAAGCTTTCTTT.

DNA for the CDR3: TGTGCCAGCAGCGTTCGCGGGGAGCTGTTTTTT. Translation: CASSVRGELFF. This sequence joins TRBV9 and TRBJ2-2; D ambiguous. This CDR3 spans 11 amino acids. V dropped 2 bases and J dropped 7 bases, with 3 bases sitting between them. The germline CDR1 and CDR2 sequences are SGDLS and YYNGEE.

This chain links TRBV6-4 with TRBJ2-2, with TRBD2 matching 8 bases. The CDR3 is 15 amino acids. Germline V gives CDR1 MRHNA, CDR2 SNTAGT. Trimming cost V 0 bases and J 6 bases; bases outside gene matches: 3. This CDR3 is CASSDSIGGAGELFF. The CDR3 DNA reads TGTGCCAGCAGTGACTCGATCGGGGGGGCCGGGGAGCTGTTTTTT.

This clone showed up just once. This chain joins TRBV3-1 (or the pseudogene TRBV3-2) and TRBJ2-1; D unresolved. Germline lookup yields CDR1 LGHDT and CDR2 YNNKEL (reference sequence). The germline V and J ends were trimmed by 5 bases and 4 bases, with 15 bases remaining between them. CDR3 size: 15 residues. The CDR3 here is CASSKLVGGYNEQFF. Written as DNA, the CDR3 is TGTGCCAGCAGCAAGCTCGTTGGCGGATACAATGAGCAGTTCTTC.

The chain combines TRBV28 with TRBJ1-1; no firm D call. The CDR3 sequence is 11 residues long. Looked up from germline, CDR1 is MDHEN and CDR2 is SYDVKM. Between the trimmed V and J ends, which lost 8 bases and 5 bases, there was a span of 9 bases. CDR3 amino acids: CASFGKTEAFF. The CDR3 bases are TGTGCCAGCTTCGGTAAGACTGAAGCTTTCTTT.

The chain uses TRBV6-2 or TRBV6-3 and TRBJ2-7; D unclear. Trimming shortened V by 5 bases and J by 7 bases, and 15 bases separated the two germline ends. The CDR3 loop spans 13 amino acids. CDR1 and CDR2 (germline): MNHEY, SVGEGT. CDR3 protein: CASSSSGIKEQYF. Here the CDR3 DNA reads TGTGCCAGCAGTAGCTCCGGCATAAAGGAGCAGTACTTC.

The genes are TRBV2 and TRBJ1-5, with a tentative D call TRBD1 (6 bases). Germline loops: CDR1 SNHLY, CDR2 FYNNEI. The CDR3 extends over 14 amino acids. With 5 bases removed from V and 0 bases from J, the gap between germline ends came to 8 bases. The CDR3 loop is CASSLQGSNQPQHF. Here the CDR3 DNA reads TGTGCCAGCAGTCTACAGGGTAGCAATCAGCCCCAGCATTTT.

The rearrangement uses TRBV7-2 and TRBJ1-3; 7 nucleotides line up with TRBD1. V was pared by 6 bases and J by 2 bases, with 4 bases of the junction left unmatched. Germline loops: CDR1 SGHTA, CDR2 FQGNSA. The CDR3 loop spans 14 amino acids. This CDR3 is CASRPTGAGNTIYF. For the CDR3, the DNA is TGTGCCAGCAGGCCTACAGGGGCTGGAAACACCATATATTTT.

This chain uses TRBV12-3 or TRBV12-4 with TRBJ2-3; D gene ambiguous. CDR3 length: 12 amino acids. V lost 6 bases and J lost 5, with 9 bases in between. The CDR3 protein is CASSLWGDTQYF. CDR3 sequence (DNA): TGTGCCAGCAGCTTATGGGGAGATACGCAGTATTTT.